Below, 12 T cell receptor beta chains from the same sample are listed, as sequenced in a study of blood T cell repertoires in COVID-19. TCRdb's copy holds only in-frame clones and misses some; the assay was immunoSEQ multiplex PCR. The repertoire consists of about 220,000 clones, with 70% to 90% occurring once and the leading ten covering about 4%. The sample consisted of PBMCs or T cells enriched from blood (not recorded which). The receptor set was obtained from a middle-aged woman with acute COVID-19.

V is TRBV9 and J is TRBJ2-7; no reliable D call. CDR1 is SGDLS, CDR2 YYNGEE, per germline. Trimming stripped 0 bases from V and 2 bases from J, with 9 bases between. The CDR3 covers 14 residues. This CDR3 is CASSVGLGPYEQYV. In DNA form, the CDR3 reads TGTGCCAGCAGCGTAGGACTGGGTCCCTACGAGCAGTACGTC.

This chain uses TRBV5-1 with TRBJ1-5; TRBD1 matches 11 bases. The CDR3 sequence is 17 residues long. Trimming took 4 bases from V and 2 from J; bases not matched to a gene: 8. From germline, CDR1 is SGHRS and CDR2 YFSETQ. As DNA, the CDR3 is TGCGCCAGCAGCGAATCCGGGACAGGGGGTCGCAATCAGCCCCAGCATTTT. Amino acids: CASSESGTGGRNQPQHF.

CDR3 sequence: CAWSVQVGSGYTF. CDR3 coding DNA: TGTGCCTGGAGTGTACAGGTCGGGTCTGGCTACACCTTC. The rearrangement uses TRBV30 and TRBJ1-2; possibly TRBD1 for D (5 bases). Germline loops: CDR1 GTSNPN, CDR2 SVGIG (reference sequence). The CDR3 contains 13 residues. V was cut by 0 bases and J by 7 bases, with 12 bases left in between.

The chain has TRBV7-6 and TRBJ2-1; TRBD1 aligns across 9 bases. CDR1 SGHVS and CDR2 FNYEAQ come from the germline V gene. This CDR3 spans 15 amino acids. The V segment lost 3 bases and the J segment 8 bases; nucleotides outside the gene matches: 8. This CDR3 is CASSFRDRARDEQFF. The CDR3 DNA sequence: TGTGCCAGCAGCTTCCGGGACAGGGCTAGGGATGAGCAGTTCTTC.

This rearrangement joins TRBV4-1 to TRBJ1-6; weak D call: TRBD1 (6 bases). Deletions cut 7 bases from V and 9 bases from J, with 22 bases between. This CDR3 region has 16 residues. Germline CDR1 MGHRA, CDR2 YSYEKL. The CDR3 spells CASTLGGAQTPSPLHF. The CDR3 DNA reads TGCGCCAGCACCCTAGGGGGGGCACAAACCCCTTCACCCCTCCACTTT.

J is TRBJ2-5 and V is TRBV18, with 10 bases aligning to TRBD1. Losses at the gene ends were 4 bases for V and 5 bases for J; bases not matched to a gene: 7. CDR1 KGHSH and CDR2 LQKENI come from the germline V gene. The CDR3 extends over 15 amino acids. The CDR3 coding sequence is TGTGCCAGCTCACTAGAGACAGGGGGCGTTGAGACCCAGTACTTC. The encoded protein is CASSLETGGVETQYF.

The table lists this clone with a count of one. V gene TRBV4-1 combines with J gene TRBJ2-5; TRBD2 is a possible D gene (5 bases). From germline, CDR1 is MGHRA and CDR2 YSYEKL. V lost 0 bases and J lost 2, with 10 bases in between. CDR3 length: 15 amino acids. CDR3 sequence reads: CASSQDLAFQETQYF. DNA of the CDR3: TGCGCCAGCAGCCAAGATCTAGCCTTTCAAGAGACCCAGTACTTC.

In this sample, this clone turned up a few times. This rearrangement joins TRBV5-1 to TRBJ1-2; TRBD1 aligns across 8 bases. The CDR3 has 13 residues. CDR1 SGHRS and CDR2 YFSETQ come from the germline V gene. The V and J ends lost 5 bases and 7 bases, in that order; junction bases with no gene match: 7. The CDR3 region is CASREQGASGYTF. CDR3 coding DNA: TGCGCCAGCAGGGAGCAGGGGGCGAGTGGCTACACCTTC.

The chain has TRBV15 and TRBJ2-7; 10 nucleotides align to TRBD2. The CDR3 totals 16 residues. V lost 0 bases to trimming and J lost 4 bases; unmatched junction nucleotides: 6. Per germline, CDR1 LNHNV and CDR2 YYDKDF (reference sequence). The CDR3 here is CATSREITSGAYEQYF. The CDR3 region has the DNA TGTGCCACCAGCAGAGAAATAACTAGCGGGGCGTACGAGCAGTACTTC.

The CDR3 here is CASSLAVLGGNQPQHF. CDR3 bases: TGTGCCAGCAGCTTGGCTGTCCTGGGGGGAAATCAGCCCCAGCATTTT. This sequence joins TRBV7-8 and TRBJ1-5, with D possibly TRBD1 on 5 matching bases. Germline loops: CDR1 SGHVS, CDR2 FQNEAQ. The CDR3 runs to 16 residues. Trimming shortened V by 3 bases and J by 4 bases, and 16 bases separated the two germline ends. The variable domain in full, completed from reference TRBV7-8 and TRBJ1-5, reads GAGVSQSPRYKVAKRGQDVALRCDPISGHVSLFWYQQALGQGPEFLTYFQNEAQLDKSGLPSDRFFAERPEGSVSTLKIQRTQQEDSAVYLCASSLAVLGGNQPQHFGDGTRLSIL.

This chain connects TRBV30 to TRBJ2-3, with 7 bases identical to TRBD1. CDR3 length: 16 amino acids. Germline CDR1 reads GTSNPN; CDR2 reads SVGIG (reference sequence). Trimming at V came to 0 bases and at J to 5 bases, leaving 11 bases not matched to a gene. The CDR3 reads CAWSVGTAIWVDTQYF. In DNA form, the CDR3 reads TGTGCCTGGAGTGTAGGGACAGCGATTTGGGTAGATACGCAGTATTTT.

This chain joins TRBV3-1 (or the pseudogene TRBV3-2) and TRBJ2-5; 8 bases align to TRBD1. V shed 0 bases, J shed 5 bases, and the junction held 5 bases outside the gene matches. Germline V gives CDR1 LGHDT, CDR2 YNNKEL (reference sequence). The CDR3 has 15 residues. CDR3 nucleotides: TGTGCCAGCAGCCAAGATTCAGGGGGCTTGGAGACCCAGTACTTC. This translates into CASSQDSGGLETQYF.